The clone carrying this TCR beta chain has a single count. The naive CD8 subset, CD45RO-negative cells positively selected for CCR7, excluded terminally differentiated effector memory CD45RA+ cells. The sample originates from a study of shared clonotypes between healthy human individuals. Study-level information: CD8 memory received one plate per donor, CD8 naive two, CD4 memory three and CD4 naive three.

Using roughly 180 ng DNA, about 29,000 T cell genomes, the sorted-subset replicate PCRs were run. Measured with immunoSEQ multiplex PCR; TCRdb has only the in-frame clones, and not every one. This repertoire shows about 2 million clones, approximately 94% found once; its top ten account for approximately 1%. V dropped 5 bases and J dropped 2; count of bases not matched to a gene: 6. The CDR3 loop spans 16 amino acids. Germline V gives CDR1 SGHAT, CDR2 FQNNGV. The TCR comes from a man between 18 and 29 years old in good health. This chain joins TRBV11-2 and TRBJ2-7; 13 bases fit TRBD2. Sequenced sample: naive CD8+ T cells sorted from blood. The CDR3 sequence: CASSLGTSGVAYEQYF. CDR3 coding DNA: TGTGCCAGCAGCCTCGGGACTAGCGGGGTTGCCTACGAGCAGTACTTC.